This passage covers 3 T cell receptor beta chains from one sample sequenced in a study of T cell responses to AZD1222 COVID-19 vaccine. TCRdb's table, derived via immunoSEQ multiplex PCR, lists solely in-frame clones and lacks some. The repertoire holds roughly 70,000 clones, with roughly nine tenths as singletons. Sequences were derived from peripheral blood, sampled 28 days after the second AZD1222 dose. Receptors were obtained from an adult who received the AZD1222 COVID-19 vaccine.

The CDR3 DNA reads TGTGCCAGCAGCAACTACAGGGGGAATTCACCCCTCCACTTT. Amino acids: CASSNYRGNSPLHF. This sequence joins TRBV5-4 and TRBJ1-6, with 8 bases fitting TRBD1. V was clipped by 4 bases and J by 7 bases; unmatched bases: 4. In germline, CDR1 is SGHNT, CDR2 YYREEE (reference sequence). The CDR3 contains 14 residues.

The chain recombines TRBV19 with TRBJ2-3; tentatively, D is TRBD2 (5 bases). With 7 bases removed from V and 0 bases from J, the gap between germline ends came to 11 bases. The CDR3 is made up of 14 amino acids. Germline CDR1 and CDR2: LNHDA and SQIVND (reference sequence). The CDR3 protein is CASKWSGSTDTQYF. CDR3 nucleotides: TGTGCCAGTAAGTGGAGCGGTAGCACAGATACGCAGTATTTT.

The V call is TRBV19, the J call TRBJ2-2, with 11 bases fitting TRBD2. The V gene's germline CDR1 is LNHDA and CDR2 SQIVND (reference sequence). The CDR3 covers 18 residues. With V trimmed by 3 bases and J by 6 bases, 12 bases remained unmatched. CDR3 loop: CASSIPLAGVGIPGELFF. The CDR3 DNA reads TGTGCCAGTAGTATTCCACTAGCGGGAGTCGGGATCCCCGGGGAGCTGTTTTTT.